This section outlines one T cell receptor (beta chain) sequence together with its context. This receptor's antigen is unknown. No much larger clonotype is one base removed from it; base qualities were not supplied. V is cut back by 4 bases and J by 3 bases, with 7 bases in the junction unmatched. Via the germline V gene, CDR1 is MNHEY and CDR2 SVGAGI. Its CDR3 holds 16 amino acids, cysteine through phenylalanine. Only the CDR3 DNA is retained, 48 bases long and in frame from the first base. The approximately 39 donors, aged about 6 to 95 years, were systemically healthy Caucasian individuals from Russia. Approximately 9.3 milliliters of peripheral blood were drawn from each donor into EDTA-treated Vacutainer tubes. Ficoll-Paque density-gradient centrifugation was used to isolate PBMCs, with at least 6.5 million per sample. Total RNA, at least 6 micrograms per sample, was extracted from PBMCs with Trizol reagent. For every donor, an aliquot of PBMCs went through flow cytometry to measure the percentages of naive CD45RAhigh/CD27high T cells.

The data originate from a study of blood T cells in healthy people across ages (dated by TCRdb to between 2014 and 2017). Study-level background: In model experiments, template switching captured about one uniquely barcoded TCR beta cDNA molecule for every two T cells. The study measured age-related changes in TCR beta repertoire diversity using deep sequencing normalized with unique cDNA molecular identifiers. To avoid experimental bias, donors of different ages were randomly spread across the sequencing lanes. Using the same blood draw, the study looked at two additional independent replicas of 1 million unique cDNA reads for two donors, one aged 18 to 30 and the other aged 80 or older. The donors were divided into four age groups: young (average 16 years), middle-aged (approximately 41), aged (under 70) and long-lived (around 87). Overall study outcomes, separate from this receptor: As age increased, observed TCR beta diversity per million T cells dropped in a roughly linear way, and a significant reduction was already evident by age 40. Estimates of total diversity based on one million sequenced T cells were considered lower bounds and underestimates. Observed TCR beta diversity correlated strongly with the percentage of naive T cells measured by flow cytometry. Since profiling was done on bulk unsorted PBMCs, naive and antigen-experienced compartments could not be conclusively compared. The CMV infection status of donors was not known, potentially confounding age-related changes in expanded clonotypes. Compared with the aged group, the long-lived group had more naive CD4+ T cells, fewer expanded clones and increased TCR diversity, a pattern suggesting age selection.

The library was built by means of 5' RACE. The sequencing machine was an Illumina HiSeq 2500. A second PCR of about 7 to 12 cycles was run with a J-beta primer mix and a sample-barcoded 5' primer. Each TCR beta cDNA molecule received a unique molecular identifier from a template-switch 5' adaptor carrying 12 random nucleotides. At least 3 million CDR3-containing paired-end reads were obtained from each sample. First-strand cDNA was synthesized from all RNA with the Mint cDNA synthesis kit, primed by a TRBC-specific oligonucleotide. Following uracil-DNA glycosylase treatment, all cDNA underwent a first 18-cycle PCR with the universal primers M1SS and BC2_uni_R. The study's processing was this. Normalization of each sample was performed by random selection of 1 million high-quality reads, each carrying a distinct molecular identifier. Reads with shared molecular identifiers were discarded instead of being binned into consensus sequences. MiTCR, with a Q25 quality threshold and the strictest error-elimination algorithm, was used for CDR3 identification, clonotype clustering and error correction. A nonparametric unseen species model with Euler transformation was used to estimate a lower bound on total TCR beta diversity. TCRdb redid the processing of the public reads, applying fastp at Q25 and MiXCR, and retained in-frame beta chains. For every CDR3 protein sequence, its rows merge into one entry that carries the most common genes and DNA. The V and J calls shown here were made by TCRdb, not taken from the authors' results. The sample table holds more than 650,000 distinct CDR3 sequences, of which 20% to 25% were seen once. The ten largest clones represent about 22% of the sample.

The sample was blood. This clonotype was sampled from a man aged 65 to 79 in good health. Rearrangement joined TRBV6-5 to TRBJ2-1; 9 central nucleotides agree with TRBD2. The DNA reads TGTGCCAGCAGTTCCCCTAGCGGGACAAACTACAATGAGCAGTTCTTC. Its product reads: CASSSPSGTNYNEQFF.